This T cell receptor (beta chain) came from a study of cytomegalovirus exposure and HLA in healthy donors. This CDR3 contains 16 residues. Germline V gene lookup returns CDR1 GTSNPN and CDR2 SVGIG (reference sequence). The ends lost 2 bases at V and 5 bases at J; junction bases unmatched: 13. This clone has just one count. PCR was performed using 60 Vbeta and 13 Jbeta primers. Profiled with immunoSEQ multiplex PCR; TCRdb holds only in-frame clones, not every one. The sample records some 150,000 clones, 80% being singletons. This sequence was found in a young man in good health and CMV-seronegative. The material sequenced was PBMCs. The rearrangement links TRBV30 to TRBJ1-1; 8 nucleotides agree with TRBD1. The CDR3 protein is CAWSQPRTGMGTEAFF. CDR3 DNA sequence: TGTGCCTGGAGTCAGCCGAGGACAGGGATGGGTACTGAAGCTTTCTTT.